Listed here are 21 T cell receptor beta chains from one sample, sequenced in a study of blood T cells in healthy people across ages. For the second PCR, which ran for roughly 6 to 12 cycles, a sample-barcoded 5' primer and a J-beta primer mix were used. Each CDR3 protein gets one entry after TCRdb re-called the 5' RACE reads with MiXCR. Altogether 780,000 or so distinct CDR3 sequences are present, about 61% being singletons, with the ten largest covering roughly 24%. Input material: blood. Every receptor here comes from a man aged 35 to 55 in good health.

The chain has TRBV20-1 and TRBJ2-3; unclear D gene. Per the germline V gene, CDR1 is DFQATT and CDR2 is SNEGSKA (reference sequence). CDR3 length: 14 residues. Trimming removed 6 bases from V and 1 base from J, with 14 bases in between. The CDR3 protein is CSARILRRTDTQYF. CDR3 DNA: TGCAGTGCGAGGATTCTCAGGCGCACAGATACGCAGTATTTT.

This clonotype was seen only a few times. V usage is TRBV6-5 and J usage is TRBJ2-2, with 8 bases aligning to TRBD1. V shed 4 bases and J 1 base; nucleotides not matched to a gene: 11. Germline CDR1 MNHEY, CDR2 SVGAGI. There are 18 residues in the CDR3. The CDR3 reads CASSFKGRGTGNTGELFF. CDR3 nucleotide sequence: TGTGCCAGCAGTTTCAAAGGGCGCGGGACAGGGAACACCGGGGAGCTGTTTTTT.

Many counts were recorded for this clonotype. V is TRBV5-1 and J is TRBJ1-2; D is unresolved. With 4 bases removed from V and 1 base from J, the gap between germline ends came to 11 bases. There are 14 residues in the CDR3. CDR1 is SGHRS, CDR2 YFSETQ, per germline. The CDR3 DNA reads as TGCGCCAGCAGCCCTGAGCCAGATAACTATGGCTACACCTTC. It codes for CASSPEPDNYGYTF.

Only a few counts were recorded for this clonotype. The chain links TRBV5-5 to TRBJ2-3; D uncertain. The CDR3 spans 14 residues. V was pared by 4 bases and J by 0 bases, with 9 bases between. Germline V gene data show CDR1 as SGHKS and CDR2 as YYEKEE (reference sequence). CDR3 in amino acids: CASSTQGSTDTQYF. CDR3 coding DNA: TGTGCCAGCAGCACTCAAGGTAGCACAGATACGCAGTATTTT.

Only a few counts were recorded for this clonotype. The chain joins TRBV5-5 to TRBJ2-2; perhaps TRBD1 as D (5 bases). Trimming shortened V by 7 bases and J by 4 bases, and 11 bases separated the two germline ends. The CDR3 extends over 13 amino acids. The germline CDR1 and CDR2 sequences are SGHKS and YYEKEE (reference sequence). The CDR3 loop reads CASRPRGTGELFF. The CDR3 region has the DNA TGTGCCAGCCGACCAAGGGGCACCGGGGAGCTGTTTTTT.

This clonotype has just a few counts. The V gene is TRBV4-3, the J gene TRBJ2-7; D unclear. CDR1 is LGHNA, CDR2 YSLEER, per germline. The CDR3 is 15 residues long. V was shortened by 3 bases and J by 4 bases, with 16 bases between the two germline ends. CDR3 amino acids: CASSHPPRSIYEQYF. The CDR3 coding sequence is TGCGCCAGCAGCCACCCCCCCAGGTCCATATACGAGCAGTACTTC.

The chain recombines TRBV3-1 with TRBJ1-2; possible D gene TRBD1, 5 bases. V shed 1 base and J shed 2 bases, with 11 bases lying between them. The germline CDR1 and CDR2 sequences are LGHDT and YNNKEL (reference sequence). The CDR3 totals 15 residues. The CDR3 DNA follows: TGTGCCAGCAGCCAAGCTGGGGGGGGGAACTATGGCTACACCTTC. It specifies CASSQAGGGNYGYTF.

V usage is TRBV11-1 and J usage is TRBJ2-5; D call uncertain. The DNA matches TRBJ2-7 better at its end, which makes the J call doubtful. Germline loops: CDR1 SGHAT, CDR2 FQDESV (reference sequence). The CDR3 extends over 13 amino acids. In nucleotides, the CDR3 is TGTGCCAGCAGCTTCCCGCCGAACTACGAGCAGTACTTC. The encoded protein is CASSFPPNYEQYF.

This clonotype was observed a few times. This chain connects TRBV27 to TRBJ2-3, with a tentative D call TRBD1 (5 bases). Between the trimmed V and J ends, which lost 4 bases and 2 bases, there was a span of 10 bases. The V gene's germline CDR1 is MNHEY and CDR2 SMNVEV (reference sequence). This CDR3 has 14 residues. The CDR3 DNA sequence: TGTGCCAGCAGTTGGGGCAGGCCCACAGATACGCAGTATTTT. This translates into CASSWGRPTDTQYF.

This clonotype was seen a few times. The J gene is TRBJ1-2, the V gene TRBV5-1, with TRBD1 matching over 7 bases. This CDR3 region has 15 residues. The V segment lost 0 bases and the J segment 4 bases; nucleotides outside the gene matches: 6. The germline V gene encodes CDR1 SGHRS and CDR2 YFSETQ. CDR3 protein: CASSLEDGTAYGYTF. The CDR3 DNA is TGCGCCAGCAGCTTGGAAGACGGGACAGCCTATGGCTACACCTTC.

This clonotype occurred once. The gene calls are TRBV20-1 and TRBJ1-5; TRBD1 matches 7 bases. Germline V gene lookup returns CDR1 DFQATT and CDR2 SNEGSKA (reference sequence). CDR3 length: 15 residues. The V gene end was trimmed by 3 bases and the J gene end by 3 bases; junction bases not matched to a gene: 8. The CDR3 here is CSARSVRGNNQPQHF. The CDR3 nucleotides are TGCAGTGCTAGGTCGGTCAGGGGGAACAATCAGCCCCAGCATTTT.

The genes are TRBV21-1 and TRBJ2-7. TRBV21-1 is given as a pseudogene. The CDR3 extends over 12 amino acids. The CDR3 nucleotides are TGTGCCAGAAGGGGGAGCTTTTACGAGCAGTACTTC. As protein: CARRGSFYEQYF.

This chain uses TRBV5-1 with TRBJ2-7; 12 bases are shared with TRBD1. The length of the CDR3 is 15 residues. V shed 3 bases and J 2 bases; nucleotides not matched to a gene: 3. CDR1 and CDR2 from the germline V gene are SGHRS and YFSETQ. In DNA, the CDR3 is TGCGCCAGCAGCTGGGGACAGGGGGCTCCCTACGAGCAGTACTTC. Translation gives CASSWGQGAPYEQYF.

This clonotype has a handful of counts. V usage is TRBV15 and J usage is TRBJ2-5; 9 nucleotides line up with TRBD2. J lost 5 bases, V lost 0 bases, and 4 bases had no gene match. The CDR3 contains 15 residues. Germline CDR1 is LNHNV and CDR2 is YYDKDF (reference sequence). CDR3 protein: CATSRDAGGWETQYF. DNA for the CDR3: TGTGCCACCAGCAGAGATGCGGGAGGGTGGGAGACCCAGTACTTC.

V gene TRBV9 combines with J gene TRBJ1-2, with TRBD1 matching over 9 bases. V trimming: 3 bases; J trimming: 5 bases; junction bases outside the gene matches: 5. Germline lookup yields CDR1 SGDLS and CDR2 YYNGEE. The CDR3 sequence is 14 residues long. As DNA, the CDR3 is TGTGCCAGCAGCGCTTACAGGGGGCAGTATGGCTACACCTTC. Translation gives CASSAYRGQYGYTF.

The sample holds one count of this clonotype. The V and J genes are TRBV6-2 or TRBV6-3 and TRBJ2-4; D may be TRBD1 (7 bases). Trimming removed 2 bases at V and 3 bases at J, with 20 bases between. CDR1 MNHEY and CDR2 SVGEGT come from the germline V gene. CDR3 size: 18 residues. CDR3 protein: CASSYPKGASAYKNIQYF. The CDR3 DNA sequence: TGTGCCAGCAGTTACCCCAAGGGGGCTAGCGCCTACAAAAACATTCAGTACTTC.

J is TRBJ1-1 and V is TRBV28; D gene uncertain. The CDR3 runs 11 residues. V lost 6 bases and J 8 bases, leaving 10 bases between the germline ends. The germline V gene encodes CDR1 MDHEN and CDR2 SYDVKM. CDR3 region: CASRYSYEAFF. The CDR3 region has the DNA TGTGCCAGCAGGTACAGTTACGAAGCTTTCTTT. The whole variable domain, remainder taken from reference TRBV28 and TRBJ1-1, is DVKVTQSSRYLVKRTGEKVFLECVQDMDHENMFWYRQDPGLGLRLIYFSYDVKMKEKGDIPEGYSVSREKKERFSLILESASTNQTSMYLCASRYSYEAFFGQGTRLTVV.

This sequence joins TRBV28 and TRBJ2-5; perhaps TRBD1 as D (6 bases). Germline CDR1 reads MDHEN; CDR2 reads SYDVKM. The CDR3 runs 14 residues. V was cut by 9 bases and J by 0 bases, with 14 bases left in between. The CDR3 sequence is CASTPGQYQETQYF. CDR3 DNA sequence: TGTGCCAGTACTCCTGGACAGTACCAAGAGACCCAGTACTTC.

This chain connects TRBV12-3 or TRBV12-4 to TRBJ2-3; no clear D. The CDR3 is made up of 12 amino acids. V was shortened by 5 bases and J by 2 bases, with 5 bases between the two germline ends. The CDR3 bases are TGTGCCAGCAGTATTTTCACAGATACGCAGTATTTT. Translation gives CASSIFTDTQYF.

This clonotype was recorded a few times. The rearrangement uses TRBV20-1 and TRBJ1-2, with TRBD1 matching 9 bases. The CDR3 contains 13 residues. CDR1 and CDR2 (germline): DFQATT, SNEGSKA (reference sequence). Germline trimming cut 6 bases from V and 4 bases from J; bases unmatched to any gene: 6. CDR3 in DNA: TGCAGTGCGTCCGGGACAGGGAGCTATGGCTACACCTTC. Translating it yields CSASGTGSYGYTF.

This chain uses TRBV20-1 with TRBJ1-5; no reliable D call. Germline V gene data show CDR1 as DFQATT and CDR2 as SNEGSKA (reference sequence). The CDR3 has 11 amino acids. The CDR3 here is CILGGHQPQHF. CDR3 in DNA: TGCATCCTGGGAGGCCATCAGCCCCAGCATTTT.